These T cell receptor beta chains were read from a single sample in a study of human T cells and chemical hapten exposure. MiXCR, applied by TCRdb to the RACE reads, yields one record per CDR3 protein. The data contain 80,000 to 100,000 distinct CDR3 sequences, around 12% of them singletons. Sequenced here: whole blood, sampled in connection with sensitization to the hapten diphenylcyclopropenone (DPC). The source is a woman aged 40-49 years with alopecia areata. Some clones in this sample may be carry-over from other donors' samples. Each CDR3 is given with its conserved first and last residue. The order of the fields is J gene, D gene, V gene, clone size, CDR3 DNA, CDR3 protein. The D gene is left open where the match is weak. Size is omitted from some rows. Given values are once, few, many or a class for expanded clones.

J: TRBJ2-2; D: TRBD2; V: TRBV7-3; size: .; DNA: TGTGCCAGCAGCCCCCGGGGGGCCGGGGAGCTGTTTTTT; CDR3: CASSPRGAGELFF
J: TRBJ1-1; D: .; V: TRBV5-6; size: .; DNA: TGTGCCAGCAGGCGAGACGAGGTGAACACTGAAGCTTTCTTT; CDR3: CASRRDEVNTEAFF
J: TRBJ1-2; D: TRBD1; V: TRBV6-2/TRBV6-3; size: many; DNA: TGTGCCAGCAGTTACCGGACAGGTTATGGCTACACCTTC; CDR3: CASSYRTGYGYTF
J: TRBJ1-1; D: .; V: TRBV7-2; size: few; DNA: TGTGCCAGCAGCTTAGCCGCCAAATCGTCCACTGAAGCTTTCTTT; CDR3: CASSLAAKSSTEAFF
J: TRBJ2-2; D: .; V: TRBV9; size: many; DNA: TGTGCCAGCAGCGTGGAGAACACCGGGGAGCTGTTTTTT; CDR3: CASSVENTGELFF
J: TRBJ1-3; D: .; V: TRBV12-3/TRBV12-4; size: .; DNA: TGTGCCAGCAGTTTAAATTTCCGGAGCTCTGGAAACACCATATATTTT; CDR3: CASSLNFRSSGNTIYF
J: TRBJ1-1; D: .; V: TRBV7-9; size: many; DNA: TGTGCCAGCAGCTTAGCGTCCGGACAAACTGAAGCTTTCTTT; CDR3: CASSLASGQTEAFF
J: TRBJ2-5; D: TRBD1; V: TRBV20-1; size: .; DNA: TGCAGTGCTCCCCCGACAGGGGGGAACCAAGAGACCCAGTACTTC; CDR3: CSAPPTGGNQETQYF
J: TRBJ1-1; D: TRBD1; V: TRBV18; size: few; DNA: TGTGCCAGCTCACCCGGACAGGGGAACACTGAAGCTTTCTTT; CDR3: CASSPGQGNTEAFF
J: TRBJ2-3; D: TRBD1; V: TRBV5-1; size: many; DNA: TGCGCCAGCAGCTTACAAGGGACAGGGGCGTCTTTT; CDR3: CASSLQGTGASF
J: TRBJ2-4; D: TRBD1; V: TRBV6-1; size: many; DNA: TGTGCCAGCAGTACAGGGGGCATAAACATTCAGTACTTC; CDR3: CASSTGGINIQYF
J: TRBJ2-1; D: .; V: TRBV7-9; size: few; DNA: TGTGCCAGCAGCTCCTTGGGTGGCTACAATGAGCAGTTCTTC; CDR3: CASSSLGGYNEQFF
J: TRBJ1-1; D: .; V: TRBV28; size: few; DNA: TGTGCCAGCAGTTTAAGCCGAGGTCTTGGTAGTTTAGACACTGAAGCTTTCTTT; CDR3: CASSLSRGLGSLDTEAFF
J: TRBJ2-2; D: .; V: TRBV2; size: .; DNA: TGTGCCAGCAGTGAACGCCGGACCGGGGAGCTGTTTTTT; CDR3: CASSERRTGELFF
J: TRBJ2-3; D: .; V: TRBV29-1; size: .; DNA: TGCAGCGTTGAAGGGGTAGGGTCAGATACGCAGTATTTT; CDR3: CSVEGVGSDTQYF
J: TRBJ2-1; D: TRBD2; V: TRBV20-1; size: .; DNA: TGCAGTGCTAGATCGGGGCGCGGGAGGTCCTACAATGAGCAGTTCTTC; CDR3: CSARSGRGRSYNEQFF
J: TRBJ1-3; D: .; V: TRBV4-2; size: many; DNA: TGTGCCAGCAGCCAAGATCCTTCATCTCCTGGAAACACCATATATTTT; CDR3: CASSQDPSSPGNTIYF
J: TRBJ2-1; D: TRBD2; V: TRBV4-2; size: .; DNA: TGTGCCAGCAGCCAAGATCGGACTAGGGGAAACTACAATGAGCAGTTCTTC; CDR3: CASSQDRTRGNYNEQFF
J: TRBJ2-1; D: TRBD2; V: TRBV3-1; size: few; DNA: TGTGCCAGCAGCCAAGTTCGGACTAGCGGGAGCGATGAGCAGTTCTTC; CDR3: CASSQVRTSGSDEQFF
J: TRBJ1-1; D: .; V: TRBV6-2/TRBV6-3; size: .; DNA: TGTGCCAGCAGTTTAGTAAAGAACACTGAAGCTTTCTTT; CDR3: CASSLVKNTEAFF
J: TRBJ1-6; D: .; V: TRBV7-9; size: many; DNA: TGTGCCAGCAGCATGGCCGGAGCTTCACCCCTCCACTTT; CDR3: CASSMAGASPLHF
J: TRBJ1-1; D: .; V: TRBV29-1; size: few; DNA: TGCAGCGTTGAGGGGGACGGCACTGAAGCTTTCTTT; CDR3: CSVEGDGTEAFF
J: TRBJ2-7; D: .; V: TRBV20-1; size: .; DNA: TGCAGTGCGAGAGGAACAGGGCTAACCTACGAGCAGTACTTC; CDR3: CSARGTGLTYEQYF
J: TRBJ2-7; D: .; V: TRBV10-3; size: .; DNA: TGTGCCATCAGCTTAGGGGACGAGCAGTACTTC; CDR3: CAISLGDEQYF
J: TRBJ1-1; D: TRBD1; V: TRBV5-1; size: few; DNA: TGCGCCAGCAGCTCCAGGGGGCAGGGCACTGAAGCTTTCTTT; CDR3: CASSSRGQGTEAFF
J: TRBJ2-3; D: .; V: TRBV20-1; size: few; DNA: TGCAGTGCTAGTCCGGACCCAGATACGCAGTATTTT; CDR3: CSASPDPDTQYF
J: TRBJ2-7; D: TRBD2; V: TRBV7-2; size: .; DNA: TGTGCCAGCAGCCCCCAAGCGGGACCCTACGAGCAGTACTTC; CDR3: CASSPQAGPYEQYF
J: TRBJ2-7; D: TRBD2; V: TRBV29-1; size: .; DNA: TGCAGCGTCGCCGGACTAGCGGGAGTTGACGAGCAGTACTTC; CDR3: CSVAGLAGVDEQYF
J: TRBJ2-3; D: .; V: TRBV6-2/TRBV6-3; size: few; DNA: TGTGCCAGCAGTTACTCCGTCTATTATCAGGCAGATACGCAGTATTTT; CDR3: CASSYSVYYQADTQYF
J: TRBJ2-3; D: .; V: TRBV7-2; size: .; DNA: TGTGCCAGCAGCTTTTCGACTGGTACAGATACGCAGTATTTT; CDR3: CASSFSTGTDTQYF
J: TRBJ1-2; D: .; V: TRBV19; size: many; DNA: TGTGCCAGTAGTATCGTCGGCGGGGGGTTAAGCTATGGCTACACCTTC; CDR3: CASSIVGGGLSYGYTF
J: TRBJ1-4; D: .; V: TRBV5-4; size: .; DNA: TGTGCCAGCAGCCGTTCCGGGGGCGGTACTGAAAAACTGTTTTTT; CDR3: CASSRSGGGTEKLFF
J: TRBJ1-1; D: .; V: TRBV27; size: many; DNA: TGTGCCAGCAGAGAGGATAACACTGAAGCTTTCTTT; CDR3: CASREDNTEAFF
J: TRBJ2-3; D: TRBD2; V: TRBV18; size: few; DNA: TGTGCCAGCTCAACTACCGGGACTAGTCTCACAGATACGCAGTATTTT; CDR3: CASSTTGTSLTDTQYF
J: TRBJ2-3; D: TRBD1; V: TRBV20-1; size: few; DNA: TGCAGTGCCACCGGGACAGGGGCGGCAGATACGCAGTATTTT; CDR3: CSATGTGAADTQYF
J: TRBJ2-1; D: .; V: TRBV4-3; size: .; DNA: TGCGCCAGCAGCCAAAGGGCCCTGGGTGCTAACAATGAGCAGTTCTTC; CDR3: CASSQRALGANNEQFF